Sequencing of this TCR beta chain was carried out in a study of cytomegalovirus exposure and HLA in healthy donors. Overall study: Among the approximately 430 donors who were genotyped, 81% fell in the genetic ancestry cluster that is associated with self-reported Caucasian donors.

Study results and limitations: Association with HLA alleles at 0.05 false discovery rate was found for around 17,000 TCR beta sequences in a later analysis. Earlier analysis looked at TCR beta V segments, and most were productive about 90% or about 30% of the time.

PCR employed 60 Vbeta and 13 Jbeta primers. Here immunoSEQ multiplex PCR was the method, and the copy in TCRdb shows in-frame clones only, minus some. The sample includes about 130,000 clones, roughly 79% of them seen just once. This clone was picked up one time. Its antigen remains unidentified. The CDR3 is made up of 14 amino acids. V dropped 6 bases and J dropped 7; count of bases not matched to a gene: 3. Germline CDR1 SNHLY, CDR2 FYNNEI. This sequence joins TRBV2 and TRBJ2-1, with TRBD2 identical over 13 bases. The receptor was isolated from a man younger than 35 in good health and CMV-seronegative. Sequenced sample: PBMCs. CDR3 region: CASSGTSGENEQFF. Here the CDR3 DNA reads TGTGCCAGCAGCGGGACTAGCGGGGAGAATGAGCAGTTCTTC. The variable domain in full, completed from reference TRBV2 and TRBJ2-1, reads EPEVTQTPSHQVTQMGQEVILRCVPISNHLYFYWYRQILGQKVEFLVSFYNNEISEKSEIFDDQFSVERPDGSNFTLKIRSTKLEDSAMYFCASSGTSGENEQFFGPGTRLTVL.